The present TCR beta chain was sequenced within a study of CD39 and CD103 CD8 tumor-infiltrating T cells. About the study: Comparisons covered HPV-positive and HPV-negative HNSCC, ovarian cancer and melanoma patients.

Repertoires were generated with immunoSEQ multiplex PCR, while TCRdb's copy carries only in-frame clones and drops some. The sample includes under 5,000 clones, approximately 70% of them seen just once. Per the germline V gene, CDR1 is MGHRA and CDR2 is YSYEKL. The CDR3 consists of 14 residues. The V gene lost 5 bases and the J gene lost 0 bases, with 10 bases spanning the gap. The specimen was CD8+ T cells sorted from blood. The subset is: total memory CD8 T cells (CD45RA-CCR7+/-) from blood or uninvolved lymph node. The rearrangement joins TRBV4-1 to TRBJ2-5; a possible D gene is TRBD1 (6 bases). This clonotype was obtained from a human donor with head and neck squamous cell carcinoma. The CDR3 region is CASSSRQDQETQYF. The CDR3 DNA sequence: TGCGCCAGCAGCTCCCGACAGGACCAAGAGACCCAGTACTTC.